The sequence of this T cell receptor beta chain was determined in a study of T cells after posttransplantation cyclophosphamide. General observations from the study: After PTCy, TRB diversity resembled that of CNI/methotrexate controls.

The assay was immunoSEQ multiplex PCR, and TCRdb's table has in-frame clones only and misses some. The data hold about 52,000 clones, with 94% observed a single time. Between the trimmed V and J ends, which lost 6 bases and 4 bases, there was a span of 10 bases. The CDR3 extends over 13 amino acids. CDR1 and CDR2 (germline): MNHNS, SASEGT. In regard to this clone: Its antigen is undetermined.

The sequence came from a woman aged 25 to 39 in good health and a related stem cell transplant donor. This chain links TRBV6-1 with TRBJ1-3; D remains unclear. Sequencing was performed on PBMCs. In DNA form, the CDR3 reads TGTGCCAGCAGCGGGTTCGCGGGAAACACCATATATTTT. This codes for CASSGFAGNTIYF.